This TCR beta chain was recorded in a study of T cell responses to AZD1222 COVID-19 vaccine. General study points: Repertoire collection took place solely once the T cell response had peaked. Receipt of two AZD1222 doses was followed by a rise in Spike-specific TCR breadth and depth.

Remarks on this clone: Antigen: not known.

Unmatched junction bases numbered 15, after V lost 3 bases and J lost 5 bases. Germline CDR1 is GTSNPN and CDR2 is SVGIG (reference sequence). The CDR3 is 16 residues long. Generated by immunoSEQ multiplex PCR, the TCRdb table keeps only in-frame clones and is missing some. Here the sample spans around 84,000 clones, around 88% being singletons. V and J are TRBV30 and TRBJ1-1, with TRBD1 matching 7 bases. This TCR was recovered from an adult in good health. Sequenced here: peripheral blood, sampled on day 0 of MenACWY control vaccination. The CDR3 protein is CAWSPDRVSGKTEAFF. DNA for the CDR3: TGTGCCTGGAGCCCTGACAGGGTGAGCGGGAAGACTGAAGCTTTCTTT. Drawing the rest from reference TRBV30 and TRBJ1-1, the complete variable domain is SQTIHQWPATLVQPVGSPLSLECTVEGTSNPNLYWYRQAAGRGLQLLFYSVGIGQISSEVPQNLSASRPQDRQFILSSKKLLLSDSGFYLCAWSPDRVSGKTEAFFGQGTRLTVV.